This TCR beta chain emerged from a study of radiotherapy plus CTLA-4 blockade in lung cancer. The table came from immunoSEQ multiplex PCR; TCRdb's copy has only in-frame clones and leaves some out. The sample has approximately 72,000 clones, around 73% seen once. Germline V gene lookup returns CDR1 SEHNR and CDR2 FQNEAQ (reference sequence). V was trimmed by 5 bases and J by 4 bases, leaving 19 bases between them. This CDR3 has 16 residues. This clonotype was sampled from a human donor with non-small cell lung cancer who had a complete response to radiotherapy plus ipilimumab. Specimen: peripheral blood, collected from a patient treated with radiotherapy plus ipilimumab. The chain carries TRBV7-9 and TRBJ2-3, with D possibly matching TRBD2 (6 bases). Written as DNA, the CDR3 is TGTGCCAGCAGCCCTAGCCACGGGAGAGGGTCAGATACGCAGTATTTT. Translating it yields CASSPSHGRGSDTQYF.